The TCR beta chain described here comes from a study of T-cell reconstitution after alpha-beta-depleted transplantation in children. Study results and caveats: T-cell counts and diversity at one year following transplant were attributed mainly to newly produced T cells.

The CDR3 runs to 16 residues. CDR1 is MGHRA and CDR2 is YSYEKL in the germline V gene. Trimming left V 0 bases short and J 7 bases short, with 19 bases between. Unique molecular identifiers were used to barcode this TCRbeta library. TCRdb processed the PCR reads anew with MiXCR; each CDR3 protein has one entry. The profile shows roughly 420,000 distinct CDR3 sequences, roughly 17% of them singletons. On this clonotype itself: What it binds is not known.

Sequencing was performed on PBMCs, mostly from graft donor cells, taken 360 days after TCRalphabeta/CD19-depleted stem cell transplant. The chain links TRBV4-1 to TRBJ2-7; possibly TRBD1 or TRBD2 for D (5 bases each). This receptor was obtained from a boy less than two years old who had a stem cell transplant for Wiskott-Aldrich syndrome, so the T cells may come from the graft donor. This chain's CDR3 is CASSQDSGAIRGEQYF. CDR3 DNA sequence: TGCGCCAGCAGCCAAGATTCCGGGGCCATCCGCGGGGAGCAGTACTTC.